A selection of T cell receptor beta chains follows, all from one sample in a study of blood T cell repertoires in COVID-19. Sequencing was performed with immunoSEQ multiplex PCR; in TCRdb, only in-frame clones are kept and a portion is missing. The profile covers 200,000 to 300,000 clones, with around 83% appearing a single time and roughly an eighth taken by the ten largest. Sequenced: peripheral blood. The receptor source for this set is a woman aged 55-70 years with active or convalescent COVID-19. CDR3s include the opening cysteine and the closing phenylalanine or tryptophan. Fields, in order: clone size, D gene, V gene, J gene, CDR3 protein, CDR3 DNA. D genes are given only for firm matches. Size tells how often a clone was seen (once, few, many) or the class of an expanded clone, and some rows leave it out.

>.|TRBD1|TRBV2|TRBJ1-2
CASSRDRLTSGGYTF
TGTGCCAGCAGCAGGGACAGACTCACTTCGGGCGGCTACACCTTC
>.|TRBD2|TRBV5-1|TRBJ2-5
CASSPGEASGRETQYF
TGCGCCAGCAGCCCTGGGGAGGCTAGCGGACGGGAGACCCAGTACTTC
>.|.|TRBV19|TRBJ1-4
CASSIDLSGEKLFF
TGTGCCAGTAGTATAGATCTATCGGGTGAAAAACTGTTTTTT
>.|TRBD1|TRBV5-1|TRBJ2-5
CASSLGPGQGQETQYF
TGCGCCAGCAGCTTGGGCCCTGGACAGGGGCAAGAGACCCAGTACTTC
>.|TRBD2|TRBV7-2|TRBJ2-1
CASSTGTSGGNEQFF
TGTGCCAGCAGCACCGGGACTAGCGGGGGAAATGAGCAGTTCTTC
>.|.|TRBV5-1|TRBJ2-3
CASSLASSTDTQYF
TGCGCCAGCAGCCTGGCCAGTAGCACAGATACGCAGTATTTT
>.|.|TRBV5-1|TRBJ2-3
CASSARRDTDTQYF
TGCGCCAGCAGCGCCCGTCGGGACACAGATACGCAGTATTTT
>.|TRBD1|TRBV5-1|TRBJ1-2
CASSLAGDRNYGYTF
TGCGCCAGCAGCTTGGCAGGGGACAGGAACTATGGCTACACCTTC
>.|TRBD1|TRBV30|TRBJ1-6
CAWRGQSSYNSPLHF
TGTGCCTGGAGGGGACAGAGCTCCTATAATTCACCCCTCCACTTT
>.|TRBD1|TRBV5-1|TRBJ2-7
CASSRWRTGGHYEQYF
TGCGCCAGCAGCCGATGGAGGACAGGGGGACATTACGAGCAGTACTTC
>few|.|TRBV9|TRBJ2-2
CASSVDPLGELFF
TGTGCCAGCAGCGTAGATCCCCTAGGGGAGCTGTTTTTT
>once|TRBD2|TRBV11-1|TRBJ2-3
CASSQTSGGARTQYF
TGTGCCAGCAGCCAGACTAGCGGGGGGGCCCGGACGCAGTATTTT
>.|TRBD2|TRBV3-1/TRBV3-2|TRBJ2-1
CASSQDLLAGNEQFF
TGTGCCAGCAGCCAAGATTTACTAGCGGGGAATGAGCAGTTCTTC
>.|TRBD2|TRBV5-1|TRBJ2-5
CASSLGLAVQETQYF
TGCGCCAGCAGCTTGGGACTAGCGGTACAAGAGACCCAGTACTTC
>.|.|TRBV14|TRBJ1-1
CASSQEGARGPTEAFF
TGTGCCAGCAGCCAAGAGGGGGCGAGGGGCCCCACTGAAGCTTTCTTT
>.|.|TRBV15|TRBJ2-7
CATSRDNYEQYF
TGTGCCACCAGCAGAGATAACTACGAGCAGTACTTC
>.|.|TRBV30|TRBJ2-2
CAWSVSGTGELFF
TGTGCCTGGAGTGTATCCGGGACCGGGGAGCTGTTTTTT
>.|.|TRBV6-8|TRBJ1-1
CASRGPDMNTEAFF
TGTGCCAGCAGGGGCCCAGATATGAACACTGAAGCTTTCTTT
>.|TRBD1|TRBV4-2|TRBJ1-2
CASSQGDGAGGSYYGYTF
TGTGCCAGCAGCCAAGGAGATGGCGCAGGGGGAAGCTACTATGGCTACACCTTC